What follows describes a single T cell receptor (beta chain). This sample is drawn from a study of early T cells in non-severe SARS-CoV-2 infection. About the research overall: Sequencing of unsorted whole blood was done on bulk RNA, leaving chains unpaired.

One entry per CDR3 protein results from TCRdb running MiXCR on the 5' RACE reads. This table has 110,000 or so distinct CDR3 sequences, around an eighth appearing once. Germline V gives CDR1 SGHTA, CDR2 FQGTGA. Trimming removed 4 bases at V and 8 bases at J, with 15 bases between. The CDR3 covers 14 residues. The chain employs TRBV7-3 and TRBJ2-1; tentative D call: TRBD1 (6 bases). This clonotype was sampled from an adult who was a healthcare worker with PCR-confirmed SARS-CoV-2 infection or an uninfected control (not recorded which). Sample: whole blood. The CDR3 loop is CASSSNSGVDEQFF. The CDR3 DNA reads as TGTGCCAGCAGCTCCAATTCAGGGGTGGATGAGCAGTTCTTC. The full variable domain, in which reference TRBV7-3 and TRBJ2-1 provide the parts outside the CDR3, is GAGVSQTPSNKVTEKGKYVELRCDPISGHTALYWYRQSLGQGPEFLIYFQGTGAADDSGLPNDRFFAVRPEGSVSTLKIQRTERGDSAVYLCASSSNSGVDEQFFGPGTRLTVL.